The 4 T cell receptor beta chains presented below share a single source sample, sequenced in a study of memory CD4+ T cells and cytomegalovirus serostatus. Generated by immunoSEQ multiplex PCR, the TCRdb table keeps only in-frame clones and is missing some. Of fewer than 90,000 clones listed, 60% to 80% are singletons. The sort gate was single viable CD3+CD4+CD8-CD45RO+ cells for memory CD4+ T cells. Sequencing used memory CD4+ T cells from blood. These receptor sequences come from an adult in good health and CMV-seropositive.

The rearrangement joins TRBV2 to TRBJ2-5; D uncertain. Germline CDR1 and CDR2: SNHLY and FYNNEI. The V end was cut by 4 bases, the J end by 5 bases, with 5 bases between. CDR3 size: 11 residues. The CDR3 here is CASSAQETQYF. DNA of the CDR3: TGTGCCAGCAGTGCACAGGAGACCCAGTACTTC.

Notes on this clone: This CDR3 is also generated by other DNA sequences in the sample. This chain joins TRBV10-3 and TRBJ2-5, with D hard to call. Germline V gives CDR1 ENHRY, CDR2 SYGVKD. CDR3 length: 11 amino acids. Trimming took off 4 bases at V and 5 bases at J, with 5 bases between the two ends. CDR3 in DNA: TGTGCCATCAGTGCCGGGGAGACCCAGTACTTC. Translation gives CAISAGETQYF.

The rearrangement uses TRBV20-1 and TRBJ2-5; D ambiguous. The ends were cut back, 4 bases at V and 5 bases at J, with 5 bases in the middle. The CDR3 is 10 amino acids. Germline V gene data show CDR1 as DFQATT and CDR2 as SNEGSKA (reference sequence). CDR3 sequence: CSAMIETQYF. In nucleotides, the CDR3 is TGCAGTGCTATGATTGAGACCCAGTACTTC.

This chain uses TRBV2 with TRBJ2-5; perhaps TRBD2 as D (5 bases). Germline CDR1 SNHLY, CDR2 FYNNEI. Trimming cost V 1 base and J 5 bases, with 17 bases left between them. CDR3 length: 16 residues. For the CDR3, the DNA is TGTGCCAGCAGTGAAGAATCCAGCTTCGGGGAGGAGACCCAGTACTTC. Translating it yields CASSEESSFGEETQYF.